The T cell receptor beta chain under discussion was sequenced for a study of regulatory T cells in long-lasting Graves disease. Time point indicated: persistent/refractory GD, antithyroid drugs over 5 years with positive TRAb. From PBMCs, RNA was extracted and then used to make the TCR library. CDR3-region Arm-PCR and iRepertoire HTBI primers produced the TCR beta libraries. Using its own MiXCR run on the multiplex PCR reads, TCRdb lists one record per CDR3 protein. The sample lists hundreds of thousands of distinct CDR3 sequences; roughly 20% were seen once. This clonotype was seen a handful of times. Germline CDR1 is DFQATT and CDR2 is SNEGSKA (reference sequence). Trimming cost V 5 bases and J 5 bases; bases outside gene matches: 8. The CDR3 sequence is 16 residues long.

Material: peripheral blood mononuclear cells (PBMCs), obtained when the disease was refractory, from a patient treated with antithyroid drugs. This TCR came from a female donor with Graves disease. The chain couples TRBV20-1 to TRBJ2-2; 13 bases match TRBD2. For the CDR3, the DNA is TGCAGTGCTGGGAGGACTAGCGGGAGATGGACCGGGGAGCTGTTTTTT. Its protein is CSAGRTSGRWTGELFF.